This T cell receptor (beta chain) was sequenced for a study of blood T cell repertoires in COVID-19. Study summary: Whether acute or convalescent, the COVID-19 samples came from the United States, Italy and Spain. T cells, B-cell-depleted T cells, or PBMCs supplied cDNA or gDNA.

The authors' processing: Amplification of reference gene primers was used by the study to estimate nucleated cell counts. Clones were read by immunoSEQ multiplex PCR, and TCRdb kept only the in-frame ones, dropping some. V, J and clone size were drawn from that table, and D and trimming were deduced from the DNA. This table holds about 210,000 clones, around 90% found once. The CDR3 extends over 16 amino acids. The rearrangement joins TRBV21-1 to TRBJ2-2; the table's D call TRBD2 went unverified against the DNA. TRBV21-1 is classified as a pseudogene. Sequencing was performed on peripheral blood. This clonotype originated in a man between 25 and 39 years old with acute or convalescent COVID-19. The CDR3 coding sequence is TGTGCCAGCAGCAACGGACTAGCGGGAGACCCCGGGGAGCTGTTTTTT. Protein sequence: CASSNGLAGDPGELFF.